This TCR beta chain originates from a study of human T cells and chemical hapten exposure. In its sample, this clonotype was seen once. The CDR3 length is 14 residues. Germline CDR1 DFQATT, CDR2 SNEGSKA (reference sequence). V lost 1 base and J lost 4, with 13 bases in between. During construction of the library, unique molecular identifiers were attached to individual cDNA molecules for quantitative, reproducible TCR counting. TCRdb re-derived calls from the RACE reads in MiXCR, one entry per CDR3 protein. The sample shows around 80,000 distinct CDR3 sequences, about 9% of them seen only once. Described time point: healthy volunteer bleed at 6 weeks. Total RNA was extracted from unfractionated whole blood.

The chain combines TRBV20-1 with TRBJ1-1; D unresolved. The sequencing sample was made of whole blood. The source is a male donor in good health. Some clones in this sample may be carry-over from other donors' samples. Here the CDR3 DNA reads TGCAGTGCTAGAGTAGGAGAGGTGTTCACTGAAGCTTTCTTT. Translation gives CSARVGEVFTEAFF.